The clone carrying this T cell receptor (beta chain) was seen a few times. What it binds is not known. The record originates from a study of lymphopenia after photon versus proton radiotherapy. Sequencing used immunoSEQ multiplex PCR; TCRdb keeps in-frame clones, though not all of them. The profile shows around 63,000 clones, 87% of them singletons. Between the trimmed V and J ends, which lost 1 base and 11 bases, there was a span of 14 bases. Germline V gives CDR1 SGHTA, CDR2 FQGNSA. This CDR3 comprises 13 residues. Study-wide results and limits: Under photons, naive T cells and diversity fell while effector/memory populations rose. After the lymphocyte nadir, photon-treated repertoires showed oligoclonal expansion, especially of CD8+ Temra cells.

The TCR was taken from a man older than 75 with esophageal cancer. The V gene is TRBV7-2, the J gene TRBJ1-1; maybe TRBD1 (5 bases). The sample was peripheral blood, taken from a patient treated with proton-based radiotherapy. The CDR3 loop is CASSLVGGDRAFF. Here the CDR3 DNA reads TGTGCCAGCAGCTTAGTGGGGGGGGACCGGGCTTTCTTT.